This TCR beta chain was recorded in a study of graft-versus-host responses after intestinal transplantation. Study as a whole: Multivisceral, liver-intestinal, or isolated intestinal grafts went to recipients. All recipients were given anti-thymocyte globulin induction, and tacrolimus and steroids were then administered for three to four years.

The CDR3 is 13 residues long. V was trimmed by 6 bases and J by 0 bases, leaving 5 bases between them. From germline, CDR1 is KGHSH and CDR2 LQKENI. As for this clone: Its antigen is undetermined.

Repertoires were generated with immunoSEQ multiplex PCR, while TCRdb's copy carries only in-frame clones and drops some. The table records 15,000 to 18,000 clones, roughly 81% of them present only once. Investigators treated the graft tissue so that it released intraepithelial and lamina propria lymphocytes. General study results and limits: Those patients showing graft-donor T cell macrochimerism displayed high graft-versus-host to host-versus-graft clonal ratios in allografts.

The rearrangement links TRBV18 to TRBJ2-2; no reliable D call. This specimen was ileum tissue, taken 14 days after transplant. This sequence was found in a human patient who received an intestinal transplant, so some T cells may come from the graft donor. Here the CDR3 DNA reads TGTGCCAGCTCCACATCGAACACCGGGGAGCTGTTTTTT. Translated, it gives CASSTSNTGELFF.